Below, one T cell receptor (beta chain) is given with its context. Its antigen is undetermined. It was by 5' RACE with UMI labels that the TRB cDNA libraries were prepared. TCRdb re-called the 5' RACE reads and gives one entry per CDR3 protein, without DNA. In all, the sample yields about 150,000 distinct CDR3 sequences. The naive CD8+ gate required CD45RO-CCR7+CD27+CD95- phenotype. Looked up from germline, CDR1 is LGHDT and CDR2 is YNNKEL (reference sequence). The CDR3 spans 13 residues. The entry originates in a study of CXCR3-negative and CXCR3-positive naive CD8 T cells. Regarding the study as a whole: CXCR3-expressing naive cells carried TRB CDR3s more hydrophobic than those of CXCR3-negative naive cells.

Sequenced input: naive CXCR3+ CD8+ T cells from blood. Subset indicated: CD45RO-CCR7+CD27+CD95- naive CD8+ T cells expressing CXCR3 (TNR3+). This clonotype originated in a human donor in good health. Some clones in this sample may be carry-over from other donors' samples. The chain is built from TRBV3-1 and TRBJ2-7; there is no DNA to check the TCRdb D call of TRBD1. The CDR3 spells CASSHRDFDEQYF.